One and the same sample provided the 9 T cell receptor beta chains below, sequenced in a study of T-cell memory formation after mild COVID-19. TCRdb re-called the 5' RACE reads through MiXCR, storing one row per CDR3 protein. The sample includes roughly 140,000 distinct CDR3 sequences, around 15% of them seen just once. Sequenced input: PBMCs or a T cell subset sorted from them (not recorded which). The receptors were gathered from an adult woman who had mild COVID-19 (a few samples of this study predate the infection). Cell type and time point are not known.

This clonotype has more than one count but fewer than ten. As DNA, the CDR3 is TGCAGCGTTCCCCGGAACTATGGCTACACCTTC. Translation: CSVPRNYGYTF. The chain joins TRBV29-1 to TRBJ1-2; D ambiguous. This CDR3 is built from 11 residues. Trimming pared 5 bases from V and 2 bases from J, leaving 6 bases between. Germline V gene lookup returns CDR1 SQVTM and CDR2 ANQGSEA. Drawing the rest from reference TRBV29-1 and TRBJ1-2, the complete variable domain is SAVISQKPSRDICQRGTSLTIQCQVDSQVTMMFWYRQQPGQSLTLIATANQGSEATYESGFVIDKFPISRPNLTFSTLTVSNMSPEDSSIYLCSVPRNYGYTFGSGTRLTVV.

This clonotype was counted between two and nine times. The rearrangement links TRBV13 to TRBJ2-7; 8 bases fit TRBD1. CDR3 length equals 16 residues. V dropped 4 bases and J dropped 2; count of bases not matched to a gene: 10. Germline assignment: CDR1 PRHDT and CDR2 FYEKMQ (reference sequence). For the CDR3, the DNA is TGTGCCAGCAGCTCCAAGGACCGGACAGGGCCCTACGAGCAGTACTTC. Residues: CASSSKDRTGPYEQYF.

A few counts support this clonotype. The CDR3: CASSYGLAGVGEQFF. The CDR3 nucleotides read TGTGCCAGCAGTTACGGACTAGCGGGAGTGGGTGAGCAGTTCTTC. The V call is TRBV6-5, the J call TRBJ2-1, with 13 bases identical to TRBD2. CDR1 MNHEY and CDR2 SVGAGI come from the germline V gene. CDR3 size: 15 residues. The V segment lost 2 bases and the J segment 9 bases; nucleotides outside the gene matches: 4.

V and J are TRBV9 and TRBJ2-5, with a weak D call TRBD2 (6 bases). CDR1 SGDLS and CDR2 YYNGEE come from the germline V gene. This CDR3 region has 15 residues. The V and J ends lost 0 bases and 1 base respectively, with 10 bases between them. Here the CDR3 DNA reads TGTGCCAGCAGCGTAGCGGGGGAGCCCCAAGAGACCCAGTACTTC. Protein sequence: CASSVAGEPQETQYF.

In this sample, this clonotype turned up a few times. The chain carries TRBV19 and TRBJ2-1; no firm D call. Germline V gives CDR1 LNHDA, CDR2 SQIVND (reference sequence). The CDR3 consists of 14 residues. The V and J ends lost 3 bases and 8 bases respectively, with 14 bases between them. The CDR3: CASSISPATHEQFF. CDR3 DNA sequence: TGTGCCAGTAGTATTAGCCCCGCCACACATGAGCAGTTCTTC.

The table lists this clonotype with many counts. The CDR3 DNA sequence: TGCAGTGCTAGAGATCTAGGGGCGCCTGAAGCTTTCTTT. Its protein is CSARDLGAPEAFF. This rearrangement joins TRBV20-1 to TRBJ1-1; tentative D call: TRBD1 (5 bases). CDR1 and CDR2 (germline): DFQATT, SNEGSKA (reference sequence). The CDR3 covers 13 residues. V gave up 0 bases and J gave up 6 bases, with 11 bases separating them.

The V gene is TRBV7-2, the J gene TRBJ1-1; D is ambiguous. CDR1 and CDR2 from the germline V gene are SGHTA and FQGNSA. This CDR3 region has 16 residues. V lost 3 bases and J lost 3, with 17 bases in between. CDR3 sequence reads: CASSFDAPSRDTEAFF. The CDR3 DNA reads as TGTGCCAGCAGCTTCGACGCACCATCTAGGGACACTGAAGCTTTCTTT.

J is TRBJ2-7 and V is TRBV5-1, with 13 bases aligning to TRBD2. Germline CDR1 is SGHRS and CDR2 is YFSETQ. The CDR3 is 18 residues long. Trimming took 0 bases from V and 2 from J; bases not matched to a gene: 8. In DNA, the CDR3 is TGCGCCAGCAGCTTGGGACTAGCGGGGGGACGAACCACCTACGAGCAGTACTTC. Its translation: CASSLGLAGGRTTYEQYF.

The chain combines TRBV9 with TRBJ1-2; 9 nucleotides line up with TRBD1. Germline loops: CDR1 SGDLS, CDR2 YYNGEE. The CDR3 runs to 14 residues. J lost 4 bases, V lost 6 bases, and 7 bases had no gene match. The CDR3 DNA is TGTGCCAGCAATCCCGGGACAGGGAGCTATGGCTACACCTTC. Its protein is CASNPGTGSYGYTF.